Below, 32 T cell receptor beta chains from the same sample are listed, as sequenced in a study of T-cell memory formation after mild COVID-19. TCRdb redid the calling of the 5' RACE reads with MiXCR, one entry per CDR3 protein. The top ten hold roughly 21% of the sample, which has around 320,000 distinct CDR3 sequences, approximately 20% seen once. Sample: PBMCs or a T cell subset sorted from them (not recorded which). The receptors derive from a young man who had mild COVID-19 (a few samples of this study predate the infection). Cell type and time point are not known.

Points on this clonotype: An end of the junction differs from the germline gene, which may be a read error. The chain recombines TRBV7-9 with TRBJ1-1; 8 bases align to TRBD1. In germline, CDR1 is SEHNR, CDR2 FQNEAQ (reference sequence). The CDR3 runs to 14 residues. The CDR3 spells CASSATGGLFVWIF. The CDR3 nucleotides read TGTGCCAGCAGCGCCACAGGGGGTCTTTTCGTTTGGATCTTT. Combining the CDR3 with reference TRBV7-9 and TRBJ1-1 gives the whole variable domain DTGVSQNPRHKITKRGQNVTFRCDPISEHNRLYWYRQTLGQGPEFLTYFQNEAQLEKSRLLSDRFSAERPKGSFSTLEIQRTEQGDSAMYLCASSATGGLFVWIFGQGTRLTVV.

The CDR3 DNA reads as TGTGCCAGCAGTTCTTGGCAGGGATACACAGATACGCAGTATTTT. Its translation: CASSSWQGYTDTQYF. The V gene is TRBV6-5, the J gene TRBJ2-3; the D gene is possibly TRBD1 (5 bases). Germline assignment: CDR1 MNHEY and CDR2 SVGAGI. The length of the CDR3 is 15 residues. The germline V and J ends were trimmed by 4 bases and 2 bases, with 13 bases remaining between them.

V and J are TRBV20-1 and TRBJ2-7; 8 bases are shared with TRBD2. The germline V gene encodes CDR1 DFQATT and CDR2 SNEGSKA (reference sequence). This CDR3 region has 15 residues. The junction had 16 bases not matched to a gene; V was cut back by 6 bases and J by 6 bases. CDR3 loop: CSAGSPGLGFSEQYV. The CDR3 bases are TGCAGTGCCGGGAGTCCGGGACTAGGCTTTTCCGAGCAGTACGTC.

This clonotype came up a few times. The gene calls are TRBV2 and TRBJ2-1; 10 positions match TRBD2. Germline V gene sequence: CDR1 SNHLY, CDR2 FYNNEI. CDR3 length: 15 residues. Trimming at V came to 7 bases and at J to 2 bases, leaving 5 bases not matched to a gene. As DNA, the CDR3 is TGTGCCAGCATCCGGACTAGCGGCCCCTACAATGAGCAGTTCTTC. This encodes CASIRTSGPYNEQFF. Variable domain in full (rest from reference TRBV2 and TRBJ2-1): EPEVTQTPSHQVTQMGQEVILRCVPISNHLYFYWYRQILGQKVEFLVSFYNNEISEKSEIFDDQFSVERPDGSNFTLKIRSTKLEDSAMYFCASIRTSGPYNEQFFGPGTRLTVL.

This clonotype was seen a handful of times. The V call is TRBV7-9, the J call TRBJ1-1; no reliable D call. V was trimmed by 4 bases and J by 8 bases, leaving 11 bases between them. CDR3 length: 12 amino acids. CDR1 and CDR2 from the germline V gene are SEHNR and FQNEAQ (reference sequence). Written as DNA, the CDR3 is TGTGCCAGCAGCTCCCGGCCGAGAGAAGCTTTCTTT. Its protein product is CASSSRPREAFF.

The J gene is TRBJ2-7, the V gene TRBV28; TRBD1 aligns across 11 bases. V dropped 3 bases and J dropped 9; count of bases not matched to a gene: 4. Germline V gene data show CDR1 as MDHEN and CDR2 as SYDVKM. The CDR3 covers 13 residues. Here the CDR3 DNA reads TGTGCCAGCAGTTTCTCGGACAGGGGGCCGCAGTACGTC. Its translation: CASSFSDRGPQYV.

The chain uses TRBV12-3 or TRBV12-4 and TRBJ1-5; D is uncertain. The ends were cut back, 4 bases at V and 2 bases at J, with 12 bases in the middle. The CDR3 consists of 15 residues. CDR3 in amino acids: CASSSRVSGNQPQHF. CDR3 sequence (DNA): TGTGCCAGCAGTTCCCGGGTGTCGGGCAATCAGCCCCAGCATTTT.

The chain couples TRBV28 to TRBJ2-7; D gene unclear. The germline CDR1 and CDR2 sequences are MDHEN and SYDVKM. The CDR3 extends over 16 amino acids. Trimming left V 1 base short and J 4 bases short, with 17 bases between. The CDR3 sequence is CASSLFGFGSTYEQYV. For the CDR3, the DNA is TGTGCCAGCAGTTTATTCGGTTTCGGCAGTACTTACGAGCAGTACGTC.

This clonotype was seen at least ten times. This chain uses TRBV10-3 with TRBJ2-3; 9 bases agree with TRBD2. The CDR3 runs to 15 residues. After removal of 5 bases from V and 2 bases from J, the junction contained 5 bases not matched to a gene. In germline, CDR1 is ENHRY, CDR2 SYGVKD. The CDR3 DNA reads TGTGCCATCAGTAACCTAGCGGGACCCACAGATACGCAGTATTTT. Protein product: CAISNLAGPTDTQYF.

V is TRBV6-6 and J is TRBJ2-2, with 8 bases identical to TRBD2. The CDR3 length is 16 residues. Germline V lookup: CDR1 MNHNY, CDR2 SVGAGI (reference sequence). After removal of 8 bases from V and 2 bases from J, the junction contained 10 bases not matched to a gene. DNA for the CDR3: TGTGCCAGCGGCCAAGGGCTAGCGGGTAACACCGGGGAGCTGTTTTTT. Encoded protein: CASGQGLAGNTGELFF.

This chain links TRBV6-5 with TRBJ1-1; maybe TRBD1 (6 bases). V was shortened by 6 bases and J by 1 base, with 6 bases between the two germline ends. Germline values: CDR1 MNHEY, CDR2 SVGAGI. CDR3 length equals 12 residues. The CDR3: CASRTGNTEAFF. CDR3 coding DNA: TGTGCCAGCAGGACAGGGAACACTGAAGCTTTCTTT.

This chain links TRBV6-5 with TRBJ1-2, with 8 bases that match TRBD1. Germline-derived CDR1 and CDR2 are MNHEY and SVGAGI. This CDR3 is built from 14 residues. J gave up 5 bases and V 2 bases, and 4 bases lay outside the gene matches. The CDR3 sequence: CASSYGTGEYGYTF. The CDR3 bases are TGTGCCAGCAGTTACGGGACAGGAGAATATGGCTACACCTTC.

This clonotype has only one observation. The CDR3 region is CASSLGRFSYNEQFF. Written as DNA, the CDR3 is TGTGCCAGCAGCTTAGGGCGTTTCTCCTACAATGAGCAGTTCTTC. The genes are TRBV11-1 and TRBJ2-1; D call uncertain. Trimming shortened V by 1 base and J by 0 bases, and 7 bases separated the two germline ends. CDR1 and CDR2 from the germline V gene are SGHAT and FQDESV (reference sequence). CDR3 length: 15 residues.

There are many counts of this clonotype. The rearrangement links TRBV5-1 to TRBJ2-3; possibly TRBD1 for D (6 bases). V gave up 5 bases and J gave up 4 bases, with 11 bases separating them. The CDR3 is 13 amino acids. Looked up from germline, CDR1 is SGHRS and CDR2 is YFSETQ. The CDR3 coding sequence is TGCGCCAGCAGTCCCGAGGGGGCAGATACGCAGTATTTT. This codes for CASSPEGADTQYF.

This clonotype was counted ten times or more. CDR3 sequence (DNA): TGTGCCAGCAGTTCTCCAGGGGTCCGAGAGACCCAGTACTTC. Its protein product is CASSSPGVRETQYF. This rearrangement joins TRBV12-3 or TRBV12-4 to TRBJ2-5; D might be TRBD1 (6 bases). The CDR3 is 14 amino acids. V lost 4 bases to trimming and J lost 4 bases, with 13 bases between them.

This clonotype appeared a few times. The chain couples TRBV19 to TRBJ1-6; D might be TRBD1 (5 bases). Germline V gene lookup returns CDR1 LNHDA and CDR2 SQIVND (reference sequence). V lost 5 bases and J 4 bases, leaving 12 bases between the germline ends. The CDR3 loop spans 15 amino acids. Here the CDR3 DNA reads TGTGCCAGTAGTTGGGGTGAGGGGTATAATTCACCCCTCCACTTT. Protein sequence: CASSWGEGYNSPLHF. The full variable domain, completed using reference TRBV19 and TRBJ1-6, is DGGITQSPKYLFRKEGQNVTLSCEQNLNHDAMYWYRQDPGQGLRLIYYSQIVNDFQKGDIAEGYSVSREKKESFPLTVTSAQKNPTAFYLCASSWGEGYNSPLHFGNGTRLTVT.

The V gene is TRBV7-6, the J gene TRBJ1-1; a weak D match, TRBD1 (5 bases). V was clipped by 4 bases and J by 6 bases, with 18 bases between them. This CDR3 has 15 amino acids. Germline assignment: CDR1 SGHVS and CDR2 FNYEAQ. The CDR3 sequence is CASSSPTPLGAEAFF. Written as DNA, the CDR3 is TGTGCCAGCAGCTCGCCGACACCCCTGGGGGCTGAAGCTTTCTTT.

The V gene is TRBV7-3, the J gene TRBJ2-6; D unresolved. Germline V gives CDR1 SGHTA, CDR2 FQGTGA. V was trimmed by 2 bases and J by 4 bases, leaving 15 bases between them. The CDR3 runs to 17 residues. The CDR3 coding sequence is TGTGCCAGCAGCTTATCGGTCAGGTCCGTAGGGGCCAACGTCCTGACTTTC. This gives the protein CASSLSVRSVGANVLTF.

The table lists this clonotype with many counts. The chain employs TRBV6-2 or TRBV6-3 and TRBJ2-1; D remains ambiguous. The germline CDR1 and CDR2 sequences are MNHEY and SVGEGT. The CDR3 length is 15 residues. The V gene lost 0 bases and the J gene lost 7 bases, with 13 bases spanning the gap. Written as DNA, the CDR3 is TGTGCCAGCAGTTACTCGACCCCCCCTCGGAATGAGCAGTTCTTC. Protein sequence: CASSYSTPPRNEQFF.

The rearrangement uses TRBV29-1 and TRBJ2-1; TRBD2 matches 14 bases. Germline V gene lookup returns CDR1 SQVTM and CDR2 ANQGSEA. The CDR3 is made up of 14 amino acids. The ends lost 6 bases at V and 5 bases at J; junction bases unmatched: 3. The CDR3 sequence is CSVEGLAGDNEQFF. The DNA of the CDR3 is TGCAGCGTGGAGGGACTAGCGGGGGACAATGAGCAGTTCTTC.

The chain employs TRBV7-6 and TRBJ1-1; D call uncertain. The CDR3 loop spans 18 amino acids. Trimming stripped 0 bases from V and 1 base from J, with 18 bases between. CDR1 SGHVS and CDR2 FNYEAQ come from the germline V gene. The CDR3 nucleotides are TGTGCCAGCAGCTTAGCGGGCGGTTTGGGATGGGGGAACACTGAAGCTTTCTTT. Residues: CASSLAGGLGWGNTEAFF.

This clonotype came up a few times. The rearrangement uses TRBV5-6 and TRBJ2-2, with TRBD2 identical over 8 bases. CDR1 is SGHDT, CDR2 YYEEEE, per germline. The CDR3 covers 14 residues. After removal of 7 bases from V and 2 bases from J, the junction contained 4 bases not matched to a gene. CDR3 sequence: CASRRGGNTGELFF. The CDR3 DNA follows: TGTGCCAGCCGCCGGGGGGGCAACACCGGGGAGCTGTTTTTT.

Many counts were recorded for this clonotype. The V call is TRBV5-1, the J call TRBJ2-7; TRBD1 matches 7 bases. Germline V gene data show CDR1 as SGHRS and CDR2 as YFSETQ. CDR3 length: 18 amino acids. V trimming: 0 bases; J trimming: 3 bases; junction bases outside the gene matches: 15. The CDR3: CASSLGVRGNSRSYEQYF. The CDR3, as DNA: TGCGCCAGCAGCTTGGGGGTCAGGGGGAACTCAAGAAGCTACGAGCAGTACTTC.

The DNA of the CDR3 is TGCAGCGTTGAGGGACAGGGGTACGAGCAGTACTTC. This translates into CSVEGQGYEQYF. This chain connects TRBV29-1 to TRBJ2-7, with 10 bases lining up with TRBD1. Looked up from germline, CDR1 is SQVTM and CDR2 is ANQGSEA. The CDR3 spans 12 residues. J lost 4 bases, V lost 3 bases, and 0 bases had no gene match.

CDR3 in amino acids: CASSRRDSHPPQHF. CDR3 nucleotides: TGTGCCAGCAGTAGACGGGACAGCCATCCGCCCCAGCATTTT. J is TRBJ1-5 and V is TRBV12-3 or TRBV12-4; TRBD1 aligns across 7 bases. CDR3 length equals 14 residues. J was trimmed by 9 bases and V by 5 bases; bases with no gene match: 10.

The chain links TRBV28 to TRBJ1-3; the match to TRBD1 covers 7 bases. With 4 bases clipped from V and 0 bases from J, the junction kept 12 bases outside the gene matches. Per the germline V gene, CDR1 is MDHEN and CDR2 is SYDVKM. This CDR3 comprises 18 residues. The CDR3 DNA reads TGTGCCAGCAGTTCCCGACAGGGACAATACAACTCTGGAAACACCATATATTTT. Translated, it gives CASSSRQGQYNSGNTIYF.

A few counts support this clonotype. The chain joins TRBV28 to TRBJ1-5; possible D gene TRBD1, 6 bases. The V end was cut by 7 bases, the J end by 0 bases, with 13 bases between. Germline V CDR1 and CDR2: MDHEN, SYDVKM. The CDR3 sequence is 15 residues long. The CDR3 bases are TGTGCCAGCATTAGGGGGGACTTTAGCAATCAGCCCCAGCATTTT. Protein sequence: CASIRGDFSNQPQHF. Filled out from reference TRBV28 and TRBJ1-5, the complete variable domain reads DVKVTQSSRYLVKRTGEKVFLECVQDMDHENMFWYRQDPGLGLRLIYFSYDVKMKEKGDIPEGYSVSREKKERFSLILESASTNQTSMYLCASIRGDFSNQPQHFGDGTRLSIL.

Only a few counts were recorded for this clonotype. The chain carries TRBV4-2 and TRBJ1-2; the match to TRBD1 covers 7 bases. The germline V gene has CDR1 LGHNA and CDR2 YNFKEQ. The CDR3 length is 15 residues. V lost 4 bases, J lost 5 bases, and 10 bases stayed unmatched. The CDR3 region is CASSPGRDSFYGYTF. DNA for the CDR3: TGTGCCAGCAGCCCCGGCCGGGACAGTTTTTATGGCTACACCTTC.

The chain carries TRBV6-2 or TRBV6-3 and TRBJ2-1; TRBD2 might be the D (5 bases). Deletions cut 8 bases from V and 5 bases from J, with 13 bases between. The CDR3 covers 13 residues. The germline CDR1 and CDR2 sequences are MNHEY and SVGEGT. The CDR3 is CASRLPAHNEQFF. CDR3 nucleotide sequence: TGTGCCAGCCGACTACCGGCCCACAATGAGCAGTTCTTC.

The chain uses TRBV18 and TRBJ1-4; D gene ambiguous. V gave up 4 bases and J gave up 0 bases, with 9 bases separating them. The length of the CDR3 is 15 residues. Germline values: CDR1 KGHSH, CDR2 LQKENI. CDR3 DNA sequence: TGTGCCAGCTCACTCAGTCTTGCAACTAATGAAAAACTGTTTTTT. This translates into CASSLSLATNEKLFF.

The J gene is TRBJ2-3, the V gene TRBV27, with unresolved D. The V end lost 2 bases, the J end lost 1 base, and 10 bases lay between the germline ends. The CDR3 has 15 residues. Germline V gene sequence: CDR1 MNHEY, CDR2 SMNVEV (reference sequence). As DNA, the CDR3 is TGTGCCAGCAGTTTAGGGGTAGTTGGCACAGATACGCAGTATTTT. This encodes CASSLGVVGTDTQYF.

The V gene is TRBV5-1, the J gene TRBJ2-1; 9 bases fit TRBD1. V shed 4 bases and J 10 bases; nucleotides not matched to a gene: 18. This CDR3 comprises 17 residues. The V gene's germline CDR1 is SGHRS and CDR2 YFSETQ. The CDR3 region is CASSTSLRDRAAREQFF. The CDR3 DNA reads as TGCGCCAGCAGCACCTCACTCAGGGACAGGGCAGCACGAGAGCAGTTCTTC. The complete variable domain, with remaining parts taken from reference TRBV5-1 and TRBJ2-1, reads KAGVTQTPRYLIKTRGQQVTLSCSPISGHRSVSWYQQTPGQGLQFLFEYFSETQRNKGNFPGRFSGRQFSNSRSEMNVSTLELGDSALYLCASSTSLRDRAAREQFFGPGTRLTVL.